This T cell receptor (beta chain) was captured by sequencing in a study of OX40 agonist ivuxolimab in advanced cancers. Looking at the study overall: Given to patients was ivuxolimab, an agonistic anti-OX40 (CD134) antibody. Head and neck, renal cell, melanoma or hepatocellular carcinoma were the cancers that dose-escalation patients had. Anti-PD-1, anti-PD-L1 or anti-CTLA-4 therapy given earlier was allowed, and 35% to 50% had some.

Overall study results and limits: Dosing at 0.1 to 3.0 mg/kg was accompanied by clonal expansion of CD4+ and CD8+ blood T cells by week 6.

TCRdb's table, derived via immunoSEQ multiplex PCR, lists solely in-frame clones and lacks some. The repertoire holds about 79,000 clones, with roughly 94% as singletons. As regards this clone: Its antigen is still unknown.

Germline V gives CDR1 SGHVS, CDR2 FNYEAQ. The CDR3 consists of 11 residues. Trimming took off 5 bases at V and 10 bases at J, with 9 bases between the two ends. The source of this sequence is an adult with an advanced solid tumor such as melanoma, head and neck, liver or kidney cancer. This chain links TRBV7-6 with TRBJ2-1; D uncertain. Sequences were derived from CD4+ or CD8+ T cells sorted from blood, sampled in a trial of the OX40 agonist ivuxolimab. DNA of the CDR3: TGTGCCAGCAGCACCCGTTGGGAGCAGTTCTTC. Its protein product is CASSTRWEQFF.